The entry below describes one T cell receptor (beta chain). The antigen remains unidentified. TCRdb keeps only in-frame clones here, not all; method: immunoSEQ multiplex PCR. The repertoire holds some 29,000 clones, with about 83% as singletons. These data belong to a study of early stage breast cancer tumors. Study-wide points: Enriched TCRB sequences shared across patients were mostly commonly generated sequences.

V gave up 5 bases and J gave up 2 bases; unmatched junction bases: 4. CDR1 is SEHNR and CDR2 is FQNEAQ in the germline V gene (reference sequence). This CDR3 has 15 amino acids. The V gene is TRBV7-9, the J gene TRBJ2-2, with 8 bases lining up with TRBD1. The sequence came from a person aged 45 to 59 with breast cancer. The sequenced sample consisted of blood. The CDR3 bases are TGTGCCAGCAGCGCGACAGGGGTAAACACCGGGGAGCTGTTTTTT. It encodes CASSATGVNTGELFF.